This T cell receptor (beta chain) was obtained from a study of shared clonotypes between healthy human individuals. Only in-frame clones appear in the TCRdb table, and some are missing; sequencing was by immunoSEQ multiplex PCR. The data show 2 million or so clones, about 95% seen once. CD45RO negativity and positive selection for CCR7 defined naive CD8 cells, a population that excluded terminally differentiated effector memory CD45RA+ cells. The CDR3 has 12 residues. The V and J ends lost 5 bases and 6 bases respectively, with 10 bases between them. Germline V gene data show CDR1 as SEHNR and CDR2 as FQNEAQ (reference sequence).

The chain has TRBV7-9 and TRBJ1-1, with D unresolved. Sequenced input: naive CD8+ T cells sorted from blood. The sequence was obtained from a man younger than 30 in good health. CDR3 amino acids: CASSGSWAEAFF. The CDR3 DNA is TGTGCCAGCAGCGGGAGTTGGGCTGAAGCTTTCTTT.